This entry lists 16 T cell receptor beta chains sequenced from one sample in a study of blood T cell repertoires in COVID-19. TCRdb keeps only in-frame clones here, not all; method: immunoSEQ multiplex PCR. The sample holds 100,000 or so clones, roughly 89% seen once. The sample taken for sequencing was peripheral blood. The receptors originated from a human donor with acute or convalescent COVID-19. The donor label of this sample is uncertain.

The genes are TRBV5-8 and TRBJ1-3; the D is unclear. The CDR3 spans 14 residues. Deletions cut 1 base from V and 0 bases from J, with 5 bases between. Germline V gives CDR1 SGHTS, CDR2 YDEGEE. The CDR3 is CASSLIASGNTIYF. CDR3 nucleotides: TGTGCCAGCAGCTTGATAGCCTCTGGAAACACCATATATTTT.

The J gene is TRBJ1-1, the V gene TRBV27, with TRBD1 identical over 8 bases. Germline-derived CDR1 and CDR2 are MNHEY and SMNVEV (reference sequence). The CDR3 loop spans 15 amino acids. V lost 4 bases, J lost 7 bases, and 11 bases stayed unmatched. CDR3 bases: TGTGCCAGCAGTTCTCCGAGGGACAGGACCGTTGAAGCTTTCTTT. This gives the protein CASSSPRDRTVEAFF.

The V gene is TRBV7-8, the J gene TRBJ1-2; 10 nucleotides agree with TRBD1. The CDR3 sequence is 14 residues long. V shed 6 bases and J 8 bases; nucleotides not matched to a gene: 9. CDR1 is SGHVS and CDR2 is FQNEAQ in the germline V gene. The CDR3 protein is CASSWDRGKGGYTF. Here the CDR3 DNA reads TGTGCCAGCAGTTGGGACAGGGGAAAGGGAGGCTACACCTTC.

The rearrangement uses TRBV28 and TRBJ1-5, with D possibly TRBD1 on 6 matching bases. The ends were cut back, 7 bases at V and 4 bases at J, with 17 bases in the middle. Germline V lookup: CDR1 MDHEN, CDR2 SYDVKM. There are 15 residues in the CDR3. This chain's CDR3 is CASTLGHPGNQPQHF. The CDR3 coding sequence is TGTGCCAGCACCCTGGGACACCCGGGTAATCAGCCCCAGCATTTT.

This clone has just a few counts. The chain carries TRBV20-1 and TRBJ2-1; D possibly corresponds to TRBD1 (5 bases). Germline CDR1 is DFQATT and CDR2 is SNEGSKA (reference sequence). The CDR3 runs to 11 residues. CDR3 coding DNA: TGCAGACAGGCGAACAACAATGAGCAGTTCTTC. As protein: CRQANNNEQFF.

The chain has TRBV7-2 and TRBJ1-5, with 8 bases aligning to TRBD1. Germline assignment: CDR1 SGHTA and CDR2 FQGNSA. With V trimmed by 1 base and J by 3 bases, 2 bases remained unmatched. The length of the CDR3 is 15 residues. The CDR3, as DNA: TGTGCCAGCAGCTTAGGACAGGGGTCCAATCAGCCCCAGCATTTT. Amino acids: CASSLGQGSNQPQHF.

The chain employs TRBV7-9 and TRBJ1-2, with 7 bases lining up with TRBD1. CDR1 is SEHNR and CDR2 is FQNEAQ in the germline V gene (reference sequence). V lost 3 bases, J lost 7 bases, and 14 bases stayed unmatched. The CDR3 sequence is 16 residues long. The CDR3 nucleotides are TGTGCCAGCAGCTTCTTTGAGGAGCAGGGGGTCGGTGGCTACACCTTC. Residues: CASSFFEEQGVGGYTF. Full variable domain (remainder filled in from reference TRBV7-9 and TRBJ1-2): DTGVSQNPRHKITKRGQNVTFRCDPISEHNRLYWYRQTLGQGPEFLTYFQNEAQLEKSRLLSDRFSAERPKGSFSTLEIQRTEQGDSAMYLCASSFFEEQGVGGYTFGSGTRLTVV.

This chain connects TRBV2 to TRBJ1-2; 7 positions agree with TRBD1. Germline CDR1 is SNHLY and CDR2 is FYNNEI. This CDR3 region has 13 residues. Losses at the gene ends were 6 bases for V and 4 bases for J; bases not matched to a gene: 5. The CDR3 DNA follows: TGTGCCAGCAGCCTGGGACAGACCTATGGCTACACCTTC. Residues: CASSLGQTYGYTF. Based on the CDR3 plus reference TRBV2 and TRBJ1-2, the full variable domain is EPEVTQTPSHQVTQMGQEVILRCVPISNHLYFYWYRQILGQKVEFLVSFYNNEISEKSEIFDDQFSVERPDGSNFTLKIRSTKLEDSAMYFCASSLGQTYGYTFGSGTRLTVV.

This rearrangement joins TRBV9 to TRBJ2-1; 8 nucleotides agree with TRBD2. This CDR3 has 20 amino acids. Germline V gives CDR1 SGDLS, CDR2 YYNGEE. V gave up 4 bases and J gave up 2 bases; unmatched junction bases: 20. The chain's CDR3 is CASSSRATEDTSGPYNEQFF. The CDR3 DNA follows: TGTGCCAGCAGCTCCCGGGCCACGGAGGATACTAGCGGACCCTACAATGAGCAGTTCTTC.

J is TRBJ1-6 and V is TRBV5-6, with D possibly matching TRBD1 (6 bases). The V gene's germline CDR1 is SGHDT and CDR2 YYEEEE. CDR3 length: 15 amino acids. Trimming removed 3 bases from V and 14 bases from J, with 21 bases in between. The chain's CDR3 is CASSSGGAPRGALHF. For the CDR3, the DNA is TGTGCCAGCAGCTCCGGGGGGGCCCCCAGAGGGGCCCTCCACTTT. The full variable domain, rest sourced from reference TRBV5-6 and TRBJ1-6, is DAGVTQSPTHLIKTRGQQVTLRCSPKSGHDTVSWYQQALGQGPQFIFQYYEEEERQRGNFPDRFSGHQFPNYSSELNVNALLLGDSALYLCASSSGGAPRGALHFGNGTRLTVT.

This clone was seen more than once but under ten times. The J gene is TRBJ2-3, the V gene TRBV18; TRBD1 aligns across 7 bases. CDR3 size: 14 residues. Germline assignment: CDR1 KGHSH and CDR2 LQKENI. Trimming took 6 bases from V and 6 from J; bases not matched to a gene: 9. The CDR3 here is CASSLTGSYDTQYF. The CDR3 DNA follows: TGTGCCAGCTCTCTGACAGGGTCGTACGATACGCAGTATTTT. Filled out from reference TRBV18 and TRBJ2-3, the complete variable domain reads NAGVMQNPRHLVRRRGQEARLRCSPMKGHSHVYWYRQLPEEGLKFMVYLQKENIIDESGMPKERFSAEFPKEGPSILRIQQVVRGDSAAYFCASSLTGSYDTQYFGPGTRLTVL.

This chain joins TRBV16 and TRBJ1-1; D is unresolved. V dropped 1 base and J dropped 6 bases, with 12 bases sitting between them. This CDR3 region has 14 residues. The germline V gene encodes CDR1 KGHSY and CDR2 FQNENV. CDR3 nucleotides: TGTGCCAGCAGCCAATTGGGAGGTGCCCCTGAAGCTTTCTTT. It is translated as CASSQLGGAPEAFF.

The V gene is TRBV28, the J gene TRBJ1-2; 8 bases agree with TRBD1. The CDR3 totals 16 residues. Trimming removed 1 base from V and 5 bases from J; junction bases left unmatched: 9. Germline CDR1 MDHEN, CDR2 SYDVKM. CDR3 in DNA: TGTGCCAGCAGTTTATCCGGCCTTGACAGGGGTTATGGCTACACCTTC. It specifies CASSLSGLDRGYGYTF.

This chain links TRBV30 with TRBJ2-5, with a possible D match to TRBD2 (5 bases). Trimming left V 1 base short and J 4 bases short, with 10 bases between. The CDR3 totals 13 residues. Looked up from germline, CDR1 is GTSNPN and CDR2 is SVGIG (reference sequence). DNA for the CDR3: TGTGCCTGGAGTGACGGGATCGGAGAGACCCAGTACTTC. Translation gives CAWSDGIGETQYF.

The V call is TRBV7-9, the J call TRBJ1-1; TRBD1 aligns across 9 bases. V lost 2 bases and J lost 5; bases outside the gene matches: 3. Germline loops: CDR1 SEHNR, CDR2 FQNEAQ (reference sequence). This CDR3 contains 14 residues. This CDR3 is CASSLNDRGTEAFF. The CDR3 bases are TGTGCCAGCAGCTTAAATGACAGGGGGACTGAAGCTTTCTTT.

This chain links TRBV7-9 with TRBJ1-6; D is perhaps TRBD1 (5 bases). This CDR3 contains 15 residues. V lost 5 bases, J lost 9 bases, and 17 bases lay in between. Germline V gives CDR1 SEHNR, CDR2 FQNEAQ (reference sequence). For the CDR3, the DNA is TGTGCCAGCAGCCCCCCGGGGGGGGGAAGTTCACCCCTCCACTTT. Protein: CASSPPGGGSSPLHF.